This paragraph reports one TCR beta chain. It may be a read error: a sequence one base away is much more abundant. The data derive from a study of blood T cells in healthy people across ages. PCR was performed a second time for roughly 7 to 12 cycles using a sample-barcoded 5' primer and a J-beta primer mix. One entry per CDR3 protein, called by TCRdb with MiXCR from the 5' RACE reads. The table lists 550,000 to 650,000 distinct CDR3 sequences, 25% to 35% of them singletons, with about 15% in the top ten. The receptor's source is a woman of 80 years or more in good health. Source material: blood.

CDR3 protein: CASSSSGAEETRYF. CDR3 nucleotides: TGTGCCAGCAGCTCCTCAGGGGCGGAAGAGACCCGGTACTTC. The chain combines TRBV7-2 with TRBJ2-5; D is perhaps TRBD1 (6 bases). Germline V gives CDR1 SGHTA, CDR2 FQGNSA. This CDR3 region has 14 residues.